The 2 T cell receptor beta chains below were found in one sample sequenced in a study of CD8+ T cells in alopecia areata. After isolation, RNA underwent reverse transcription to generate cDNA as the sequencing template. The data were produced by immunoSEQ multiplex PCR, yet TCRdb's version contains in-frame clones alone and is incomplete. The sample gives around 290,000 clones, none seen only once, and the top ten clones hold 1.2%. Pooled cutaneous lymph node cells were sorted using CD4, CD8alpha, NKG2D, NKG2ACE and other markers. Source material: CD4+ T cells sorted from a lymph node. The receptors come from a C3H/HeJ mouse with alopecia areata. The MHC haplotype recorded for the strain is H2-k.

Comments on this clone: Gene names refer to mouse genes. The read ends 4 residues shy of where the CDR3 ends; the end is completed using the germline J gene. The chain recombines TRBV13-1 with TRBJ2-5; 8 bases fit TRBD2. The CDR3 is 16 residues long. The V gene's germline CDR1 is NSHNY and CDR2 SYGAGN. The CDR3 DNA, read in part, is TGTGCCAGCAGTGATGCAATGGGGGGGGCTGGAGAC. This codes for CASSDAMGGAGD. The whole CDR3 protein reads CASSDAMGGAGDTQYF.

Remarks on this clone: Gene names are mouse gene names. The read ends 4 residues shy of where the CDR3 ends; the end is completed using the germline J gene. This same CDR3 is encoded by further DNA sequences in the sample. J is TRBJ1-2 and V is TRBV13-2; TRBD1 aligns across 8 bases. Germline lookup yields CDR1 NNHNN and CDR2 SYGAGS (reference sequence). J lost 1 base, V lost 2 bases, and 1 base had no gene match. This CDR3 is 14 amino acids long. Incomplete CDR3 DNA: TGTGCCAGCGGTGACAGGGGGCGAAACTCC. Amino acids: CASGDRGRNS. The CDR3 as a whole reads CASGDRGRNSDYTF.